Following are 3 T cell receptor beta chains from one sample sequenced in a study of T cells in Graves' hyperthyroidism and ophthalmopathy. The TCR beta CDR3 regions underwent amplification using RNA transcripts as the source. First-round RT-PCR of the TCR CDR3 relied on the HTBI primer set. TCRdb passed the multiplex PCR reads through MiXCR, listing each CDR3 protein once. The table lists 330,000 or so distinct CDR3 sequences, roughly 18% of them singletons. The material sequenced was blood. The source of these receptors is a woman between 40 and 50 years old with Graves' ophthalmopathy.

This clonotype was recorded at least ten times. This sequence joins TRBV9 and TRBJ1-5; the D is unclear. CDR1 and CDR2 from the germline V gene are SGDLS and YYNGEE. The CDR3 is 14 amino acids. Trimming cost V 0 bases and J 8 bases, with 12 bases left between them. For the CDR3, the DNA is TGTGCCAGCAGCGTAGAGGCAGGCGTGGAGCCCCAGCATTTT. This translates into CASSVEAGVEPQHF.

With regard to this clonotype: A junction boundary mismatches the germline segment, possibly from a read error. V gene TRBV12-3 or TRBV12-4 combines with J gene TRBJ2-4, with D perhaps matching TRBD1 or TRBD2 (6 bases each). The CDR3 consists of 12 residues. The CDR3 nucleotides read TGTGCTAGCAGTCCCGAGGGGGGATTTCAGTACTTC. Encoded protein: CASSPEGGFQYF.

As concerns this clonotype: Just one base apart from a much larger clone, this may be a read error. J is TRBJ1-3 and V is TRBV10-3; no reliable D call. Trimming cost V 8 bases and J 3 bases, with 8 bases left between them. CDR3 size: 12 residues. CDR1 and CDR2 (germline): ENHRY, SYGVKD. The DNA for the CDR3 is TGTGCCATCTCTTCCTATGGAAACACCATATATTTT. Encoded protein: CAISSYGNTIYF.